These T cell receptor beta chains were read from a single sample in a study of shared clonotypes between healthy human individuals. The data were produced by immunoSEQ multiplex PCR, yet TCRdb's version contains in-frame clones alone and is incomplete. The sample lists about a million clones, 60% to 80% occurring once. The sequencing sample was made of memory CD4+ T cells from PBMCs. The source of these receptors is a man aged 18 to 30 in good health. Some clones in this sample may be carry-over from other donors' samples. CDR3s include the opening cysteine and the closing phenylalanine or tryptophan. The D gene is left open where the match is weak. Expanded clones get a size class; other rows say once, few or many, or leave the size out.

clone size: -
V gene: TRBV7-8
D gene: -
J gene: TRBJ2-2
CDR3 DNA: TGTGCCAGCAGCTTAGTGGGCAGGGACCCCACCGGGGAGCTGTTTTTT
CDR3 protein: CASSLVGRDPTGELFF

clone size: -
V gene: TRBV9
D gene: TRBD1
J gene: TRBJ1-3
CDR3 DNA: TGTGCCAGCAGCGTAGCAAGTGGGACAGGGGTCTCTGGAAACACCATATATTTT
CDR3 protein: CASSVASGTGVSGNTIYF

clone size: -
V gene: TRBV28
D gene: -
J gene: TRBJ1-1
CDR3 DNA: TGTGCCAGCAGTCCGCCTGACAGAATGAACACTGAAGCTTTCTTT
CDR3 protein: CASSPPDRMNTEAFF

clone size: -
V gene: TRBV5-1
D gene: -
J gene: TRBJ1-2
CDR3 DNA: TGCGCCAGCAGCTTGACAGGAGAGGCCCACTATGGCTACACCTTC
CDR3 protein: CASSLTGEAHYGYTF

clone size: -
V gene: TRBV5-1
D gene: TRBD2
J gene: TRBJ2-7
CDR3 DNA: TGCGCCAGCAGCTTGGTCGCGACCGGGACTAGCGGGAACTACGAGCAGTACTTC
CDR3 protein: CASSLVATGTSGNYEQYF

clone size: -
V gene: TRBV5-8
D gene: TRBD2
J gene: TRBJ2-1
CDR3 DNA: TGTGCCAGCAGCCCTGGGACTAGCGGCTACAATGAGCAGTTCTTC
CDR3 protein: CASSPGTSGYNEQFF

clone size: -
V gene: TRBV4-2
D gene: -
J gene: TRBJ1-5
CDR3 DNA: TGTGCCAGCAGCCAACTGGTTGATCAGCCCCAGCATTTT
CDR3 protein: CASSQLVDQPQHF

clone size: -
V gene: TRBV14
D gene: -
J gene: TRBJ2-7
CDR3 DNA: TGTGCCAGCAGCCAAGTTGGGGGGCCTCTGGGCTACGAGCAGTACTTC
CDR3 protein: CASSQVGGPLGYEQYF

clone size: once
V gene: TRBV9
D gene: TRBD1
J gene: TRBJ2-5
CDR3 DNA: TGTGCCAGCAGCCCCGGGGCAGGGGGCGCAGAGACCCAGTACTTC
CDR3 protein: CASSPGAGGAETQYF

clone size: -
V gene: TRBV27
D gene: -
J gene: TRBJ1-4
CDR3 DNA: TGTGCCAGCAGGCGGTCCTCAACTAATGAAAAACTGTTTTTT
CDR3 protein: CASRRSSTNEKLFF